What follows are 10 T cell receptor beta chains derived from one specimen sequenced in a study of blood T cell repertoires in COVID-19. Profiled with immunoSEQ multiplex PCR; TCRdb holds only in-frame clones, not every one. Altogether under 150,000 clones are present, around 80% being singletons, with the ten largest covering around 1.9%. The sequenced sample was peripheral blood. The origin of the receptors is a man between 65 and 79 years old with acute or convalescent COVID-19.

The V and J genes are TRBV5-1 and TRBJ2-7; 8 nucleotides match TRBD1. The CDR3 totals 14 residues. The trim removed 2 bases at V and 6 bases at J, leaving 7 bases unmatched. Germline CDR1 reads SGHRS; CDR2 reads YFSETQ. The CDR3 sequence is CASSLGQGHSEQYF. CDR3 coding DNA: TGCGCCAGCAGCTTAGGACAGGGTCACAGCGAGCAGTACTTC.

In this sample, this clone turned up a few times. The chain uses TRBV12-3 or TRBV12-4 and TRBJ1-3; D perhaps matches TRBD1 (6 bases). The CDR3 runs 12 residues. V was shortened by 6 bases and J by 11 bases, with 14 bases between the two germline ends. The CDR3 region is CASSRGGQAIYF. CDR3 bases: TGTGCCAGCAGCAGGGGTGGTCAGGCCATATATTTT.

CDR3 region: CASHRTGTGYGYTF. Written as DNA, the CDR3 is TGTGCCAGCCATCGGACAGGGACTGGCTATGGCTACACCTTC. V usage is TRBV10-3 and J usage is TRBJ1-2; 8 bases are a match to TRBD1. After removal of 10 bases from V and 4 bases from J, the junction contained 11 bases not matched to a gene. This CDR3 spans 14 amino acids. CDR1 and CDR2 from the germline V gene are ENHRY and SYGVKD.

The chain uses TRBV27 and TRBJ1-2; 7 positions match TRBD1. This CDR3 contains 18 residues. Per germline, CDR1 MNHEY and CDR2 SMNVEV (reference sequence). Trimming took 1 base from V and 6 from J; bases not matched to a gene: 17. The CDR3, as DNA: TGTGCCAGCAGTTTATACCCCGACCTACAGGGGATATACGATGGCTACACCTTC. Encoded protein: CASSLYPDLQGIYDGYTF.

V gene TRBV9 combines with J gene TRBJ1-6; tentative D call: TRBD1 (6 bases). V lost 4 bases, J lost 5 bases, and 10 bases lay in between. CDR3 size: 14 residues. Germline assignment: CDR1 SGDLS and CDR2 YYNGEE. CDR3 loop: CASSRDMHNSPLHF. The CDR3 coding sequence is TGTGCCAGCAGCCGGGACATGCATAATTCACCCCTCCACTTT.

The V and J genes are TRBV4-1 and TRBJ1-2; possibly TRBD1 for D (6 bases). The CDR3 has 13 residues. From germline, CDR1 is MGHRA and CDR2 YSYEKL. Trimming stripped 4 bases from V and 9 bases from J, with 15 bases between. The CDR3 DNA is TGCGCCAGCAGCCTCGAAGACAGGACTCGCTACACCTTC. Its translation: CASSLEDRTRYTF.

The chain combines TRBV4-1 with TRBJ2-3, with D unresolved. The V end lost 1 base, the J end lost 1 base, and 9 bases lay between the germline ends. This CDR3 region has 15 residues. The germline gives CDR1 MGHRA, CDR2 YSYEKL. The CDR3 is CASSQGSEGTDTQYF. CDR3 bases: TGCGCCAGCAGCCAAGGCTCCGAGGGCACAGATACGCAGTATTTT.

This clone was recorded a few times. The chain uses TRBV14 and TRBJ2-5; no clear D gene. CDR3 length: 15 residues. Between the trimmed V and J ends, which lost 1 base and 5 bases, there was a span of 14 bases. Germline CDR1 is SGHDN and CDR2 is FVKESK. The CDR3 DNA reads as TGTGCCAGCAGCCAAGCGGGTCGGTTTTGGGAGACCCAGTACTTC. This encodes CASSQAGRFWETQYF. Based on the CDR3 plus reference TRBV14 and TRBJ2-5, the full variable domain is EAGVTQFPSHSVIEKGQTVTLRCDPISGHDNLYWYRRVMGKEIKFLLHFVKESKQDESGMPNNRFLAERTGGTYSTLKVQPAELEDSGVYFCASSQAGRFWETQYFGPGTRLLVL.

The chain uses TRBV7-3 and TRBJ2-1; 8 bases align to TRBD2. Trimming at V came to 8 bases and at J to 0 bases, leaving 0 bases not matched to a gene. This CDR3 comprises 13 residues. Germline V CDR1 and CDR2: SGHTA, FQGTGA. CDR3 amino acids: CASAGGSYNEQFF. CDR3 coding DNA: TGTGCCAGCGCGGGGGGCTCCTACAATGAGCAGTTCTTC. The full variable domain, with the rest looked up from reference TRBV7-3 and TRBJ2-1, is GAGVSQTPSNKVTEKGKYVELRCDPISGHTALYWYRQSLGQGPEFLIYFQGTGAADDSGLPNDRFFAVRPEGSVSTLKIQRTERGDSAVYLCASAGGSYNEQFFGPGTRLTVL.

The genes are TRBV3-1 (or the pseudogene TRBV3-2) and TRBJ2-1, with a weak D call TRBD1 (5 bases). This CDR3 region has 13 residues. Trimming cost V 4 bases and J 5 bases, with 9 bases left between them. The germline V gene has CDR1 LGHDT and CDR2 YNNKEL (reference sequence). The CDR3 nucleotides read TGTGCCAGCAGCCGGTCCAGGGACAATGAGCAGTTCTTC. Translating it yields CASSRSRDNEQFF.